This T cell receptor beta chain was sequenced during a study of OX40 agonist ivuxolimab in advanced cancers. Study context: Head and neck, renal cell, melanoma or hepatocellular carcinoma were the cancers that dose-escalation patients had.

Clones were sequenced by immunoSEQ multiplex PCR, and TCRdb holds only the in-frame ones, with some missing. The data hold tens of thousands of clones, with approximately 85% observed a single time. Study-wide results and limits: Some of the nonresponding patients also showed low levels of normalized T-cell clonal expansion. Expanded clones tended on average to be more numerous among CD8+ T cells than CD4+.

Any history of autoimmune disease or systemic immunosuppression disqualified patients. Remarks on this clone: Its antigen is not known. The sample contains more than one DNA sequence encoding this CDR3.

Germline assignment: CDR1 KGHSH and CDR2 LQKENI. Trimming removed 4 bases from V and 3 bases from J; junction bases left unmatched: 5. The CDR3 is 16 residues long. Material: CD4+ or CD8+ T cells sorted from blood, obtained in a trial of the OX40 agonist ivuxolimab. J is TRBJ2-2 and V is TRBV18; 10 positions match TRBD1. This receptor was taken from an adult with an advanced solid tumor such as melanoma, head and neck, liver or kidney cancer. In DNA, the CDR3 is TGTGCCAGCTCACTTAGGACAGGGGGAGACACCGGGGAGCTGTTTTTT. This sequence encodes CASSLRTGGDTGELFF.